These T cell receptor beta chains were read from a single sample in a study of blood T cell repertoires in COVID-19. Generated by immunoSEQ multiplex PCR, the TCRdb table keeps only in-frame clones and is missing some. The sample records 150,000 to 200,000 clones, less than 85% being singletons. Sequenced: peripheral blood. The receptors come from a woman in her thirties or forties with COVID-19, enrolled during active disease. Each CDR3 is given with its conserved first and last residue. A D gene is named only where the DNA matches it firmly. Size tells how often a clone was seen (once, few, many) or the class of an expanded clone, and some rows leave it out.

TRBV6-5,-,TRBJ1-1,-,TGTGCCAGCAGTTATGCCCAGCGGAACACTGAAGCTTTCTTT,CASSYAQRNTEAFF
TRBV6-5,TRBD2,TRBJ2-1,few,TGTGCCAGCACTGGACTAGCGGGGGACCAGGGTGAGCAGTTCTTC,CASTGLAGDQGEQFF
TRBV27,TRBD2,TRBJ2-7,once,TGTGCCAGCAGTTTTTCTAGCGGGAGGGTCACCTACGAGCAGTACTTC,CASSFSSGRVTYEQYF
TRBV7-2,-,TRBJ1-4,-,TGTGCCAGCAGCTTAAGGGGGGGTGAAAATGAAAAACTGTTTTTT,CASSLRGGENEKLFF
TRBV28,-,TRBJ1-1,-,TGTGCCAGCACCCCGGACATTTTCGGCACTGAAGCTTTCTTT,CASTPDIFGTEAFF
TRBV18,-,TRBJ2-3,-,TGTGCCAGCTCACCCCCGGGCACAGATACGCAGTATTTT,CASSPPGTDTQYF
TRBV4-1,TRBD1,TRBJ2-7,few,TGCGCCAGCAGCCAAGGAGGGGACAGGGGGTCCTACGAGCAGTACTTC,CASSQGGDRGSYEQYF
TRBV7-9,TRBD2,TRBJ2-1,-,TGTGCCAGCAGCTTAGATTTACTTGGGACTAGCGGCTACAATGAGCAGTTCTTC,CASSLDLLGTSGYNEQFF
TRBV9,-,TRBJ2-3,-,TGTGCCAGCAGCCCCCGACTAGAACCAAGCACAGATACGCAGTATTTT,CASSPRLEPSTDTQYF
TRBV15,-,TRBJ1-5,once,TGTGCCACCAGCAGAGTACCTGGACACTTAAATCAGCCCCAGCATTTT,CATSRVPGHLNQPQHF
TRBV10-1,-,TRBJ1-1,-,TGCGCCAGCAGTGACCGCGAGAACACTGAAGCTTTCTTT,CASSDRENTEAFF